Included here is one TCR beta chain sequence, with context. Antigen: not known. Per the germline V gene, CDR1 is DFQATT and CDR2 is SNEGSKA (reference sequence). CDR3 size: 17 residues. The source of the sample is a study of monozygotic twins with inflammatory bowel disease. Study-level points and caveats: IBD patients shared fewer clonotypes with other individuals than healthy twins, especially patients with disease activity signs.

Template-switch reactions added UMIs with a 6-nucleotide sample barcode. From the 5' RACE reads, TCRdb lists one entry per CDR3 protein and no DNA. This listing includes 300,000 to 450,000 distinct CDR3 sequences. The sequenced sample consisted of blood. This rearrangement joins TRBV20-1 to TRBJ2-1; TCRdb's D gene call, TRBD2, goes unchecked for lack of DNA. The sequence was obtained from a human donor with ulcerative colitis or Crohn's disease, or a healthy co-twin of an affected twin (not recorded which). The CDR3 spells CSARDGERGVDYNEQFF.